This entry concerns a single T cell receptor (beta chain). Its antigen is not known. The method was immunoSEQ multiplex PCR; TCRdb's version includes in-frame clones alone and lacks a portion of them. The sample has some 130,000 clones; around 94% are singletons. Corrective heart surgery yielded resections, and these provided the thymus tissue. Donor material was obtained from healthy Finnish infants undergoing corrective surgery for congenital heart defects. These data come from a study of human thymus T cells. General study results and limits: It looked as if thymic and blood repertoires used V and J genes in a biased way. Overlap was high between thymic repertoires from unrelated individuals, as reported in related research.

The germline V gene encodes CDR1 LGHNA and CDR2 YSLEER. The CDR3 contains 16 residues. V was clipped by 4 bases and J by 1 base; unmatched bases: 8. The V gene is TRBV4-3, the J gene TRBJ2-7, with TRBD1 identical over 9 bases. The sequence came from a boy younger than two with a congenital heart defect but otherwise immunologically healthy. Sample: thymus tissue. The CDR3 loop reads CASSPHRTGVSYEQYF. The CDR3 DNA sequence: TGCGCCAGCAGCCCCCACCGGACAGGGGTTTCCTACGAGCAGTACTTC.